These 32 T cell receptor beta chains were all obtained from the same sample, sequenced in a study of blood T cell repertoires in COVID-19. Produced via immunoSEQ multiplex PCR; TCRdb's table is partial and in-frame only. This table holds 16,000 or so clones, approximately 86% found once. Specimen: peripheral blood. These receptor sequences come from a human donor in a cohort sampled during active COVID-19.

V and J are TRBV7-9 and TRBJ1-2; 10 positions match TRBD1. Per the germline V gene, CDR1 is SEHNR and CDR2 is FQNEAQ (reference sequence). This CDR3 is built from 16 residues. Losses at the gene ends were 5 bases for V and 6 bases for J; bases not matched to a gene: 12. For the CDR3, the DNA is TGTGCCAGCAGCCATGGGTACGACAGGGGGCAGAATGGCTACACCTTC. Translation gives CASSHGYDRGQNGYTF.

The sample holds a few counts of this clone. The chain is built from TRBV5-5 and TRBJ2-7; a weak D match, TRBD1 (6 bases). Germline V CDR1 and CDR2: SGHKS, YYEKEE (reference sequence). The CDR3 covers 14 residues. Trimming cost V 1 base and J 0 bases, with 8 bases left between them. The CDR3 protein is CASSLTGSSYEQYF. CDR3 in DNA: TGTGCCAGCAGCTTGACAGGGTCCTCCTACGAGCAGTACTTC.

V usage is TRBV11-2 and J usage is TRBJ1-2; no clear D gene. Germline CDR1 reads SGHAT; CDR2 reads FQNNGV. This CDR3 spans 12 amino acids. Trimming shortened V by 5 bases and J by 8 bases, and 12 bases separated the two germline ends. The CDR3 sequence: CASSRSGWGYTF. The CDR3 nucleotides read TGTGCCAGCAGCAGGTCGGGGTGGGGCTACACCTTC.

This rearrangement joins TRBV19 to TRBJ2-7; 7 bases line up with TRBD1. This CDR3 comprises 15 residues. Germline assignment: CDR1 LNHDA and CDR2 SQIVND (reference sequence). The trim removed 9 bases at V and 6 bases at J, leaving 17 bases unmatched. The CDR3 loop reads CASKIQTGSEGEQYF. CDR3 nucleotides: TGTGCCAGCAAAATCCAGACAGGGTCTGAGGGCGAGCAGTACTTC.

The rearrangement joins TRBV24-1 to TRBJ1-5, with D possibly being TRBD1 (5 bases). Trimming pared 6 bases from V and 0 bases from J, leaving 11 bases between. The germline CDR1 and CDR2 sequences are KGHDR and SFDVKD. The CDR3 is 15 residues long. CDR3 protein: CATSQGIFSNQPQHF. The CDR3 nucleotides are TGTGCCACCAGTCAGGGCATTTTTAGCAATCAGCCCCAGCATTTT.

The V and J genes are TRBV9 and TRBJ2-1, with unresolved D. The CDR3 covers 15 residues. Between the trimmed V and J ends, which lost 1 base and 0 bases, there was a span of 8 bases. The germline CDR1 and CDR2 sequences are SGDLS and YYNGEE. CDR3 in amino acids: CASSVSESSYNEQFF. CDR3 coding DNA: TGTGCCAGCAGCGTATCGGAGAGCTCCTACAATGAGCAGTTCTTC.

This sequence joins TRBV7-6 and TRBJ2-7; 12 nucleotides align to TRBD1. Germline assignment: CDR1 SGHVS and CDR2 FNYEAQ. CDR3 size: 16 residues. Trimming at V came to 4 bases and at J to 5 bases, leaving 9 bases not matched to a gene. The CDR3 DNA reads TGTGCCAGCAGCTCAAGCGGGACAGGGGGCAGGAACGAGCAGTACTTC. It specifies CASSSSGTGGRNEQYF.

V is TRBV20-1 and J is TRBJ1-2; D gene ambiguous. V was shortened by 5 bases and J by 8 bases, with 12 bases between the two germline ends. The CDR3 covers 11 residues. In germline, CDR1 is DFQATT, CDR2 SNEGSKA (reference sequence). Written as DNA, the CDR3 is TGCAGTGCTCCGGAGCGGTTAGGCTACACCTTC. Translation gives CSAPERLGYTF.

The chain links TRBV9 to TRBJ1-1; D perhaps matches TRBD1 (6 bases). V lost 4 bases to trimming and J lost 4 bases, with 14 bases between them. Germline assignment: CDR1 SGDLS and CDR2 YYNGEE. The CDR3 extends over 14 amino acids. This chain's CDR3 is CASSLGQPGTEAFF. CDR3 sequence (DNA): TGTGCCAGCAGCCTTGGACAGCCCGGCACTGAAGCTTTCTTT.

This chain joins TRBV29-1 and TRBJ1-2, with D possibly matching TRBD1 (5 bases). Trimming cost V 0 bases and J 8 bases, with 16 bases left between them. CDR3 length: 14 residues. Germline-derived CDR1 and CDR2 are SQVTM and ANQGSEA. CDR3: CSVEDPSGGGGYTF. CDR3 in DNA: TGCAGCGTTGAAGATCCCTCTGGGGGGGGAGGCTACACCTTC. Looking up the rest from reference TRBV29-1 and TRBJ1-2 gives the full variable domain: SAVISQKPSRDICQRGTSLTIQCQVDSQVTMMFWYRQQPGQSLTLIATANQGSEATYESGFVIDKFPISRPNLTFSTLTVSNMSPEDSSIYLCSVEDPSGGGGYTFGSGTRLTVV.

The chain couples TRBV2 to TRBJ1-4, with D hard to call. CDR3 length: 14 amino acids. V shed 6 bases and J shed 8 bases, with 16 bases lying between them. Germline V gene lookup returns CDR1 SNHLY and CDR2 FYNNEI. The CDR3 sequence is CASRDAGVGEKLFF. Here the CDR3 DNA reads TGTGCCAGCAGGGACGCGGGTGTAGGGGAAAAACTGTTTTTT.

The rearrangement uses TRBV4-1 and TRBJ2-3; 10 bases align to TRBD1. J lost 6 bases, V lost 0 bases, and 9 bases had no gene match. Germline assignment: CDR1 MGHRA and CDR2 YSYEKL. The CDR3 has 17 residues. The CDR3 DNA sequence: TGCGCCAGCAGCCAAGACCGGGACAGGGGAAAAAGGGATACGCAGTATTTT. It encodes CASSQDRDRGKRDTQYF.

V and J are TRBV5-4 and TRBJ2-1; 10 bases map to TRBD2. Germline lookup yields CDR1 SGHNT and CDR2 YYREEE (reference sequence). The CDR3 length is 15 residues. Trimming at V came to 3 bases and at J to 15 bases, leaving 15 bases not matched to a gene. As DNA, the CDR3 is TGTGCCAGCAGCTGGGGCCTAGCGGGGGAAAGTCTCGGGTTCTTC. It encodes CASSWGLAGESLGFF.

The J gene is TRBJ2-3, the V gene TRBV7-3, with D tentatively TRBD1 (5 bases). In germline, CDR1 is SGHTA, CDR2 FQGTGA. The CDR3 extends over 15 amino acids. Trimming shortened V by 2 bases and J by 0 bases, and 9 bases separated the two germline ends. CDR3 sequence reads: CASSLSGPSTDTQYF. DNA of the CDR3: TGTGCCAGCAGCTTATCAGGGCCTAGCACAGATACGCAGTATTTT.

The CDR3 loop reads CASSLTGLYGYTF. CDR3 DNA: TGTGCCAGCAGCCTGACAGGGCTCTATGGCTACACCTTC. This chain connects TRBV6-2 or TRBV6-3 to TRBJ1-2, with 7 bases matching TRBD1. After removal of 6 bases from V and 4 bases from J, the junction contained 5 bases not matched to a gene. This CDR3 is built from 13 residues. Germline V lookup: CDR1 MNHEY, CDR2 SVGEGT.

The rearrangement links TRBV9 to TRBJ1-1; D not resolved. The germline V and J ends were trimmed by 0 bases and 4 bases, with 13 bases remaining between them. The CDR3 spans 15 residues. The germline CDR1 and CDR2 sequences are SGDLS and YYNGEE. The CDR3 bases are TGTGCCAGCAGCGTAGACGCGTCTGCGGGCACTGAAGCTTTCTTT. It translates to CASSVDASAGTEAFF.

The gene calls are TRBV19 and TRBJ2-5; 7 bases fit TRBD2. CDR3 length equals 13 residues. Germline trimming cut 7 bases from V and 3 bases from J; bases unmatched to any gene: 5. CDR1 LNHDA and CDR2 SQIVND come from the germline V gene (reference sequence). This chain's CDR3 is CASKTGLEETQYF. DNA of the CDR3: TGTGCCAGTAAGACTGGACTAGAAGAGACCCAGTACTTC.

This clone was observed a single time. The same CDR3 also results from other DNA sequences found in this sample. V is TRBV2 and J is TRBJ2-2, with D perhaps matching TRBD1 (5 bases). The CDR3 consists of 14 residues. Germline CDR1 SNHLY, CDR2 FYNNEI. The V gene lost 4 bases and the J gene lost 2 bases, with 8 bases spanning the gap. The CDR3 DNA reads TGTGCCAGCAGTGGGCAGGGAAACACCGGGGAGCTGTTTTTT. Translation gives CASSGQGNTGELFF.

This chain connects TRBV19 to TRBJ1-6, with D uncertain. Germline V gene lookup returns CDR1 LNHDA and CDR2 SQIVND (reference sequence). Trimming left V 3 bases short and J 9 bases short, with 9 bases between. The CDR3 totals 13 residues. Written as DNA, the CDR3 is TGTGCCAGTAGTATCCTAAGCGGTTCACCCCTCCACTTT. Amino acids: CASSILSGSPLHF.

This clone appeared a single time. CDR3 DNA: TGTGCCAGCAGTTACAATACAGGGCACACTGAAGCTTTCTTT. Translation: CASSYNTGHTEAFF. The chain uses TRBV6-5 and TRBJ1-1; D may be TRBD1 (6 bases). The germline V gene has CDR1 MNHEY and CDR2 SVGAGI. The CDR3 totals 14 residues. Trimming took 2 bases from V and 3 from J, leaving 10 bases between them.

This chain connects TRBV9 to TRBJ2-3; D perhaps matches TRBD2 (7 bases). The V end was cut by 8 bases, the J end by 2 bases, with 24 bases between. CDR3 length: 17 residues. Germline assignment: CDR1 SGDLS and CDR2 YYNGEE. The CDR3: CASSLAGGGTFTDTQYF. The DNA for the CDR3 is TGTGCCAGTTCTCTAGCAGGCGGGGGCACCTTCACAGATACGCAGTATTTT.

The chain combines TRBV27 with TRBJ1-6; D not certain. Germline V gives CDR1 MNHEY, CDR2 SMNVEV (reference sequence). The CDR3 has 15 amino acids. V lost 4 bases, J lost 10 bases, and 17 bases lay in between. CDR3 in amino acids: CASSYQNPKTSPLHF. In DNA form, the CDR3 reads TGTGCCAGCAGTTATCAGAACCCAAAAACGTCACCCCTCCACTTT.

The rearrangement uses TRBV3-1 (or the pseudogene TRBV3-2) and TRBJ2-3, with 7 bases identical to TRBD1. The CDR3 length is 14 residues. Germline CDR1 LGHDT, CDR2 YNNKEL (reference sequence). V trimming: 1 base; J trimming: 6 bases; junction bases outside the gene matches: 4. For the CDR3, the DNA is TGTGCCAGCAGCCAAGCAGCACAGGGGGATACGCAGTATTTT. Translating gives CASSQAAQGDTQYF.

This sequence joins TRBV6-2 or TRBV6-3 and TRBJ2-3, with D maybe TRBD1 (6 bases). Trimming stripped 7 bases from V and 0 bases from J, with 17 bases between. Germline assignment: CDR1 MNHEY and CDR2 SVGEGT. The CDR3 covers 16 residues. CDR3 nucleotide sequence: TGTGCCAGCATCCCAGGGGCACGACTCAGCACAGATACGCAGTATTTT. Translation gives CASIPGARLSTDTQYF.

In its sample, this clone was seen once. CDR3 sequence: CASSPRGNNEQFF. CDR3 sequence (DNA): TGTGCCAGCAGCCCTAGGGGGAACAATGAGCAGTTCTTC. J is TRBJ2-1 and V is TRBV7-3; TRBD1 might be the D (6 bases). The CDR3 runs to 13 residues. The V end lost 5 bases, the J end lost 5 bases, and 10 bases lay between the germline ends. Germline lookup yields CDR1 SGHTA and CDR2 FQGTGA.

The CDR3 DNA reads TGTGCCAGCAGTGAAGCGACAGGGGCGAACACCGGGGAGCTGTTTTTT. Its translation: CASSEATGANTGELFF. The chain uses TRBV25-1 and TRBJ2-2; TRBD1 agrees at 8 bases. The V gene end was trimmed by 2 bases and the J gene end by 0 bases; junction bases not matched to a gene: 2. The CDR3 consists of 16 residues. Per germline, CDR1 MGHDK and CDR2 SYGVNS.

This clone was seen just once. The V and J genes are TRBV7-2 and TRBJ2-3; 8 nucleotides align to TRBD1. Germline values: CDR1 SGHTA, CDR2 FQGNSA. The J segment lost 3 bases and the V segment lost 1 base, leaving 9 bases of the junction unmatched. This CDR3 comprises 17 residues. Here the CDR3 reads CASSLGGTGRRTDTQYF. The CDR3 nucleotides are TGTGCCAGCAGCTTAGGAGGGACAGGAAGGCGGACAGATACGCAGTATTTT.

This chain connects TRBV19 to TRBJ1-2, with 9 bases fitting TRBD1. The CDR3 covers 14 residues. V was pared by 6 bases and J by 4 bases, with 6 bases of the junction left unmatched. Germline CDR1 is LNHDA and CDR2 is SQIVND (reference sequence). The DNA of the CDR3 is TGTGCCAGTAGGATACAGGGGGCAGGCTATGGCTACACCTTC. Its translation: CASRIQGAGYGYTF. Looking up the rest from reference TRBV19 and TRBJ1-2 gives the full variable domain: DGGITQSPKYLFRKEGQNVTLSCEQNLNHDAMYWYRQDPGQGLRLIYYSQIVNDFQKGDIAEGYSVSREKKESFPLTVTSAQKNPTAFYLCASRIQGAGYGYTFGSGTRLTVV.

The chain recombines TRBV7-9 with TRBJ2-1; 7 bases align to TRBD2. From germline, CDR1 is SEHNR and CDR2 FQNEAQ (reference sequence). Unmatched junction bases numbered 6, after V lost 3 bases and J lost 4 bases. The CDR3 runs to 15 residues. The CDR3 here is CASSFRGLPYNEQFF. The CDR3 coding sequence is TGTGCCAGCAGCTTCCGGGGACTACCTTACAATGAGCAGTTCTTC.

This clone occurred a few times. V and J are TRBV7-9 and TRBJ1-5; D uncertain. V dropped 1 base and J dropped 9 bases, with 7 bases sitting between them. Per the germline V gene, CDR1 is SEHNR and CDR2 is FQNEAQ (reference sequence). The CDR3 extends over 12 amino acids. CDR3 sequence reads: CASSLESRPQHF. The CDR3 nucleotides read TGTGCCAGCAGCTTAGAGAGTCGGCCCCAGCATTTT.

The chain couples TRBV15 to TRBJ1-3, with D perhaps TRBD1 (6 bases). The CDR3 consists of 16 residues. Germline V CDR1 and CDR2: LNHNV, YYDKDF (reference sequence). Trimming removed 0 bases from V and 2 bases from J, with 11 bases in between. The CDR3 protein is CATSRDQAGAGNTIYF. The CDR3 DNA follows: TGTGCCACCAGCAGAGATCAGGCAGGGGCTGGAAACACCATATATTTT.

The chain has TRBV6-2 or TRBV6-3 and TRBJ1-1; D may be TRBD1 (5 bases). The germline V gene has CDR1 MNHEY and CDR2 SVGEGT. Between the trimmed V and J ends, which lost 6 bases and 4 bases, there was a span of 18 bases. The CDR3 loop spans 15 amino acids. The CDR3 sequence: CASSPRGGGSTEAFF. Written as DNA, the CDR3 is TGTGCCAGCAGCCCCCGGGGGGGTGGGAGCACTGAAGCTTTCTTT.